Presented here are 19 T cell receptor beta chains from one specimen sequenced in a study of identical twins. TCRdb independently ran MiXCR on the 5' RACE reads; one entry per CDR3 protein. The data contain around 670,000 distinct CDR3 sequences, roughly 6% of them singletons. The specimen was naive T cells sorted from blood. The receptors were gathered from a man between 18 and 35 years old in good health.

The chain joins TRBV3-1 to TRBJ2-7, with a tentative D call TRBD1 (6 bases). With 2 bases removed from V and 2 bases from J, the gap between germline ends came to 13 bases. The CDR3 spans 15 residues. Germline CDR1 LGHDT, CDR2 YNNKEL (reference sequence). As DNA, the CDR3 is TGTGCCAGCAGCCAATCCTCGGACAGACCCTACGAGCAGTACGTC. Protein product: CASSQSSDRPYEQYV.

The chain is built from TRBV27 and TRBJ2-6; unclear D gene. The length of the CDR3 is 16 residues. CDR1 MNHEY and CDR2 SMNVEV come from the germline V gene (reference sequence). V lost 6 bases, J lost 0 bases, and 12 bases lay in between. Written as DNA, the CDR3 is TGTGCCAGCAGAAACTGGACGAGCTCTGGGGCCAACGTCCTGACTTTC. Protein sequence: CASRNWTSSGANVLTF.

This clonotype was seen a handful of times. The V and J genes are TRBV7-9 and TRBJ2-7; D uncertain. Germline V gene sequence: CDR1 SEHNR, CDR2 FQNEAQ (reference sequence). This CDR3 is built from 13 residues. The ends were cut back, 5 bases at V and 13 bases at J, with 21 bases in the middle. CDR3 in DNA: TGTGCCAGCAGCCCCGAAGGGCCCTCTGAAGTTTACGTC. Translated: CASSPEGPSEVYV.

This clonotype appeared many times. The V call is TRBV27, the J call TRBJ1-5; no firm D call. The CDR3 has 13 residues. CDR1 is MNHEY and CDR2 is SMNVEV in the germline V gene (reference sequence). V was pared by 3 bases and J by 9 bases, with 12 bases between. The CDR3 sequence is CASSFGLERPQHF. The CDR3 DNA follows: TGTGCCAGCAGTTTCGGATTGGAGAGGCCCCAGCATTTT.

This clonotype was detected ten times or more. CDR3: CATSGSGNQPQHF. DNA of the CDR3: TGTGCCACCTCGGGGAGTGGAAATCAGCCCCAGCATTTT. This chain connects TRBV24-1 to TRBJ1-5; D remains ambiguous. This CDR3 is 13 amino acids long. Germline CDR1 is KGHDR and CDR2 is SFDVKD. The V end lost 9 bases, the J end lost 4 bases, and 12 bases lay between the germline ends.

This chain joins TRBV9 and TRBJ2-5; D is perhaps TRBD2 (6 bases). Germline CDR1 reads SGDLS; CDR2 reads YYNGEE. This CDR3 spans 17 amino acids. Trimming cost V 4 bases and J 5 bases, with 24 bases left between them. The CDR3 reads CASSYSGQSPGLETQYF. DNA for the CDR3: TGTGCCAGCAGCTACAGCGGGCAGTCGCCTGGGTTGGAGACCCAGTACTTC.

This clonotype has a handful of counts. The chain couples TRBV19 to TRBJ2-3; possible D gene TRBD1, 6 bases. The germline V and J ends were trimmed by 3 bases and 0 bases, with 13 bases remaining between them. CDR3 length: 16 amino acids. Germline lookup yields CDR1 LNHDA and CDR2 SQIVND (reference sequence). CDR3 amino acids: CASSIGAGVSTDTQYF. CDR3 DNA: TGTGCCAGTAGTATTGGGGCAGGGGTGAGCACAGATACGCAGTATTTT. The full variable domain, its missing parts supplied by reference TRBV19 and TRBJ2-3, is DGGITQSPKYLFRKEGQNVTLSCEQNLNHDAMYWYRQDPGQGLRLIYYSQIVNDFQKGDIAEGYSVSREKKESFPLTVTSAQKNPTAFYLCASSIGAGVSTDTQYFGPGTRLTVL.

This clonotype appeared many times. The chain carries TRBV7-9 and TRBJ1-1; 10 bases map to TRBD1. V shed 5 bases and J 1 base; nucleotides not matched to a gene: 10. The germline V gene has CDR1 SEHNR and CDR2 FQNEAQ (reference sequence). The CDR3 is 17 amino acids. CDR3 loop: CASSPSGTGDANTEAFF. The CDR3 DNA sequence: TGTGCCAGCAGCCCGTCCGGGACAGGGGACGCGAACACTGAAGCTTTCTTT.

This clonotype is a singleton in its sample. The chain employs TRBV5-1 and TRBJ2-1, with D unresolved. Germline-derived CDR1 and CDR2 are SGHRS and YFSETQ. V lost 1 base and J lost 4, with 12 bases in between. The CDR3 runs to 15 residues. CDR3 amino acids: CASSLSPTFYNEQFF. The CDR3 DNA follows: TGCGCCAGCAGCTTGAGTCCTACCTTTTACAATGAGCAGTTCTTC.

Only a few counts were recorded for this clonotype. This chain uses TRBV7-8 with TRBJ2-1; weak D call: TRBD2 (6 bases). Germline V gene lookup returns CDR1 SGHVS and CDR2 FQNEAQ. Trimming removed 5 bases at V and 2 bases at J, with 19 bases between. CDR3 size: 17 residues. The DNA for the CDR3 is TGTGCCAGCAGCGTGCCCTCGGGGGACTTTGCCTACAATGAGCAGTTCTTC. Protein: CASSVPSGDFAYNEQFF.

This sequence joins TRBV28 and TRBJ2-1; 7 positions match TRBD2. The V and J ends lost 10 bases and 4 bases, in that order; junction bases with no gene match: 16. CDR3 length: 16 amino acids. Germline assignment: CDR1 MDHEN and CDR2 SYDVKM. The CDR3 sequence is CATPGHRDYLYNEQFF. The DNA of the CDR3 is TGTGCCACCCCGGGGCACCGGGACTACTTATACAATGAGCAGTTCTTC.

This clonotype was picked up many times. The genes are TRBV29-1 and TRBJ1-1; D perhaps matches TRBD1 (6 bases). This CDR3 is 12 amino acids long. V was trimmed by 7 bases and J by 0 bases, leaving 9 bases between them. Germline assignment: CDR1 SQVTM and CDR2 ANQGSEA. CDR3 sequence reads: CSGGQMNTEAFF. The CDR3 nucleotides are TGCAGCGGGGGGCAAATGAACACTGAAGCTTTCTTT.

The chain links TRBV14 to TRBJ2-7; TRBD2 matches 8 bases. This CDR3 spans 15 amino acids. The germline gives CDR1 SGHDN, CDR2 FVKESK. V gave up 3 bases and J gave up 4 bases; unmatched junction bases: 8. CDR3 region: CASSQGLGGWYEQYF. The CDR3 region has the DNA TGTGCCAGCAGCCAGGGACTAGGAGGTTGGTACGAGCAGTACTTC.

A note on this clonotype: One end of the junction is discordant with germline, which a read error may explain. The chain carries TRBV2 and TRBJ2-1; D could derive from TRBD1 or TRBD2 (5 bases each). CDR1 and CDR2 from the germline V gene are SNHLY and FYNNEI. The CDR3 totals 14 residues. The CDR3 nucleotides read TGTGCCAGCAGGGAAGACTCCGGGGCCAATGAGCAGTTCTTC. It specifies CASREDSGANEQFF.

This clonotype has a count of ten or more. The V gene is TRBV18, the J gene TRBJ2-1, with D perhaps being TRBD1 or TRBD2 (6 bases each). This CDR3 is built from 18 residues. V was cut by 2 bases and J by 0 bases, with 17 bases left in between. Germline V gene data show CDR1 as KGHSH and CDR2 as LQKENI. CDR3 protein: CASSPGGGRGSSYNEQFF. The CDR3 region has the DNA TGTGCCAGCTCACCAGGTGGGGGGCGCGGAAGCTCCTACAATGAGCAGTTCTTC.

This clonotype was found many times. The chain employs TRBV12-3 or TRBV12-4 and TRBJ2-7; TRBD2 matches at 7 bases. The J segment lost 3 bases and the V segment lost 4 bases, leaving 3 bases of the junction unmatched. There are 13 residues in the CDR3. The CDR3 protein is CASSWGGGYEQYF. CDR3 nucleotides: TGTGCCAGCAGTTGGGGGGGGGGCTACGAGCAGTACTTC.

This clonotype was recorded a few times. This chain links TRBV6-1 with TRBJ2-7; D may correspond to TRBD1 or TRBD2 (5 bases each). The germline V gene encodes CDR1 MNHNS and CDR2 SASEGT. The CDR3 extends over 13 amino acids. V was pared by 8 bases and J by 3 bases, with 14 bases between. CDR3 in DNA: TGTGCCAGCGGCGCCGGGACCCTCTACGAGCAGTACGTC. Translating it yields CASGAGTLYEQYV.

This clonotype showed up many times. The CDR3 spells CATSSAGTAGWDTQYF. The CDR3 DNA reads TGTGCCACCAGCAGTGCCGGGACTGCCGGCTGGGATACGCAGTATTTT. The rearrangement joins TRBV15 to TRBJ2-3; D might be TRBD2 (6 bases). Deletions cut 3 bases from V and 6 bases from J, with 19 bases between. The germline gives CDR1 LNHNV, CDR2 YYDKDF (reference sequence). CDR3 size: 16 residues. Full variable domain (outside the CDR3, taken from reference TRBV15 and TRBJ2-3): DAMVIQNPRYQVTQFGKPVTLSCSQTLNHNVMYWYQQKSSQAPKLLFHYYDKDFNNEADTPDNFQSRRPNTSFCFLDIRSPGLGDTAMYLCATSSAGTAGWDTQYFGPGTRLTVL.

This clonotype came up many times. The chain links TRBV27 to TRBJ2-1, with D perhaps given as TRBD1 or TRBD2 (6 bases each). Germline V gene lookup returns CDR1 MNHEY and CDR2 SMNVEV (reference sequence). This CDR3 comprises 16 residues. The V end lost 6 bases, the J end lost 8 bases, and 23 bases lay between the germline ends. The CDR3 region has the DNA TGTGCCAGCAGCTACAGGGTGGGACTTCGGGCATATGAGCAGTTCTTC. Protein product: CASSYRVGLRAYEQFF.